These 13 T cell receptor beta chains came from one sample sequenced in a study of T cells in localized non-small cell lung cancer. Using immunoSEQ multiplex PCR, the repertoire was profiled, and TCRdb retains in-frame clones only, with some absent. The data hold under 2,500 clones, with 15% to 20% observed a single time. The source was normal lung tissue next to the tumor, collected before any cancer treatment. The receptors originated from a male donor aged 60 or over with stage I non-small cell lung cancer.

This clone ranks as medium-sized. CDR3 sequence reads: CASSLPRGAGVNTEAFF. CDR3 sequence (DNA): TGTGCCAGCAGCCTCCCTAGGGGGGCAGGGGTGAACACTGAAGCTTTCTTT. The chain couples TRBV11-3 to TRBJ1-1, with a possible D match to TRBD1 (6 bases). Germline CDR1 reads SGHNT; CDR2 reads YENEEA. The CDR3 totals 17 residues. The V end lost 5 bases, the J end lost 0 bases, and 19 bases lay between the germline ends.

Sample share makes this clone medium-sized. J is TRBJ2-3 and V is TRBV9; TRBD1 is a possible D gene (6 bases). Germline V gene lookup returns CDR1 SGDLS and CDR2 YYNGEE. This CDR3 spans 15 amino acids. The V end was cut by 5 bases, the J end by 0 bases, with 13 bases between. In DNA, the CDR3 is TGTGCCAGCAGGTGGACAGCATATAGCACAGATACGCAGTATTTT. Translating it yields CASRWTAYSTDTQYF.

Judged by abundance, this clone is large. The V gene is TRBV6-8, the J gene TRBJ2-2; 9 positions agree with TRBD2. Looked up from germline, CDR1 is MNHGY and CDR2 is SAAAGT. This CDR3 is built from 17 residues. V trimming: 4 bases; J trimming: 5 bases; junction bases outside the gene matches: 11. The CDR3: CASSSWEAGGQTGELFF. DNA of the CDR3: TGTGCCAGCAGTTCCTGGGAGGCGGGAGGGCAGACCGGGGAGCTGTTTTTT.

By share of the sample, this clone is medium-sized. As DNA, the CDR3 is TGTGCCAGCAGCCTCCTGGAGGGGGCCACTGAAGCTTTCTTT. Translation gives CASSLLEGATEAFF. The V call is TRBV11-3, the J call TRBJ1-1, with 7 bases matching TRBD1. Unmatched junction bases numbered 7, after V lost 5 bases and J lost 4 bases. The germline V gene has CDR1 SGHNT and CDR2 YENEEA. This CDR3 is built from 14 residues.

This clone was counted only a few times. The J gene is TRBJ2-3, the V gene TRBV25-1, with D perhaps given as TRBD1 or TRBD2 (6 bases each). V gave up 4 bases and J gave up 2 bases, with 13 bases separating them. Per germline, CDR1 MGHDK and CDR2 SYGVNS. This CDR3 comprises 15 residues. CDR3: CASSARGRDTDTQYF. CDR3 DNA: TGTGCCAGCAGTGCCCGGGGGCGGGACACAGATACGCAGTATTTT.

This clone was seen a handful of times. The chain joins TRBV14 to TRBJ1-4; no clear D gene. This CDR3 has 16 amino acids. The germline V gene encodes CDR1 SGHDN and CDR2 FVKESK. Trimming cost V 3 bases and J 7 bases, with 18 bases left between them. For the CDR3, the DNA is TGTGCCAGCAGCCATTACTGGGAGGGTGGAGGTGAAAAACTGTTTTTT. It yields the protein CASSHYWEGGGEKLFF.

V and J are TRBV9 and TRBJ1-5, with TRBD1 matching over 8 bases. From germline, CDR1 is SGDLS and CDR2 YYNGEE. V trimming: 5 bases; J trimming: 6 bases; junction bases outside the gene matches: 10. This CDR3 is 15 amino acids long. The CDR3 bases are TGTGCCAGCAGTGTGGGGAGGACAGGGAGTCAGCCCCAGCATTTT. Its translation is CASSVGRTGSQPQHF.

The chain combines TRBV6-8 with TRBJ1-2; unclear D gene. The CDR3 has 14 amino acids. Per the germline V gene, CDR1 is MNHGY and CDR2 is SAAAGT. V was clipped by 6 bases and J by 2 bases, with 13 bases between them. CDR3 bases: TGTGCCAGCAGCCAGCTGGAAGTCAACTATGGCTACACCTTC. Residues: CASSQLEVNYGYTF.

The chain has TRBV5-1 and TRBJ2-3; TRBD2 is a possible D gene (5 bases). With 1 base removed from V and 0 bases from J, the gap between germline ends came to 12 bases. Looked up from germline, CDR1 is SGHRS and CDR2 is YFSETQ. The CDR3 runs 16 residues. The CDR3 DNA sequence: TGCGCCAGCAGCTTGTCGCGGGTCACTAGCACAGATACGCAGTATTTT. The encoded protein is CASSLSRVTSTDTQYF.

This rearrangement joins TRBV6-8 to TRBJ1-2; D gene unclear. With 2 bases removed from V and 4 bases from J, the gap between germline ends came to 11 bases. Per the germline V gene, CDR1 is MNHGY and CDR2 is SAAAGT. This CDR3 has 14 residues. Here the CDR3 reads CASSYRADTYGYTF. The CDR3 coding sequence is TGTGCCAGCAGTTACAGGGCAGATACCTATGGCTACACCTTC.

V and J are TRBV23-1 and TRBJ2-5; the D is unclear. TRBV23-1 is designated an ORF whose function remains uncertain. This CDR3 region has 14 residues. The V end lost 5 bases, the J end lost 0 bases, and 10 bases lay between the germline ends. CDR3 protein: CASSGGKNQETQYF. The CDR3 DNA is TGCGCCAGCAGTGGTGGAAAAAACCAAGAGACCCAGTACTTC.

This clone was detected a few times. J is TRBJ1-2 and V is TRBV28; D is unclear. Germline CDR1 is MDHEN and CDR2 is SYDVKM. Trimming left V 7 bases short and J 4 bases short, with 10 bases between. The CDR3 contains 12 residues. CDR3 residues: CASKEGPYGYTF. CDR3 sequence (DNA): TGTGCCAGCAAAGAGGGCCCCTATGGCTACACCTTC.

CDR3 region: CASSLPGRGAGNTIYF. Here the CDR3 DNA reads TGTGCCAGTAGTCTCCCTGGCAGGGGGGCTGGAAACACCATATATTTT. The J gene is TRBJ1-3, the V gene TRBV19; 7 bases line up with TRBD1. The V and J ends lost 5 bases and 2 bases, in that order; junction bases with no gene match: 9. The CDR3 sequence is 16 residues long. Germline loops: CDR1 LNHDA, CDR2 SQIVND (reference sequence).